Sequencing of this TCR beta chain was carried out in a study of human T cells and chemical hapten exposure. At least ten counts were recorded for this clonotype. In the source study's methods: Sampled TCR counts reached a median of around 94,000 per sample, with values ranging from about 23,224 to 700,000. Using its own MiXCR run on the RACE reads, TCRdb lists one record per CDR3 protein. The V and J calls and clone size are TCRdb's, not the authors'. The top ten hold around 5.8% of the sample, which has roughly 380,000 distinct CDR3 sequences, more than 5% seen once. As for time point: patch test 2, 6 weeks after DPC sensitization. The treatment: therapeutic diphenylcyclopropenone sensitization with weekly scalp DPC. This material consisted of whole blood, taken in connection with sensitization to the hapten diphenylcyclopropenone (DPC). The receptor comes from a woman under 30 with alopecia areata. Some clones in this sample may be carry-over from other donors' samples.

The CDR3 DNA sequence: TGCAGCGTTGAAGGCGGACTAGACCACACAGATACGCAGTATTTT. Amino acid sequence: CSVEGGLDHTDTQYF. The chain is built from TRBV29-1 and TRBJ2-3, with 7 bases that match TRBD2. Per the germline V gene, CDR1 is SQVTM and CDR2 is ANQGSEA. V was clipped by 1 base and J by 2 bases; unmatched bases: 6. This CDR3 is 15 amino acids long.